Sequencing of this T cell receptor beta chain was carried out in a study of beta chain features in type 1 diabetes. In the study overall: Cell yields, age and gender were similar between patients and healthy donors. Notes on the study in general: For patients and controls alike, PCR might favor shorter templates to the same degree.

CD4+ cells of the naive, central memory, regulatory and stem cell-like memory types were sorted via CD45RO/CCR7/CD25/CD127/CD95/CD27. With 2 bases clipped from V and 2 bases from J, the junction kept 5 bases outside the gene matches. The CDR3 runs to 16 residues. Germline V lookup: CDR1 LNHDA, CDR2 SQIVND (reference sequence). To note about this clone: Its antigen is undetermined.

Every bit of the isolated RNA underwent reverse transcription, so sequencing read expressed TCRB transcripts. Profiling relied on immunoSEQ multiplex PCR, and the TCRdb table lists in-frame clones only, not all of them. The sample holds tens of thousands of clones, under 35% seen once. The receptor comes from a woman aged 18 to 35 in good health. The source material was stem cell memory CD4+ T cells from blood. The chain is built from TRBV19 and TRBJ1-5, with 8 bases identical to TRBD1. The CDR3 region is CASSIQGARGNQPQHF. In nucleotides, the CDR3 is TGTGCCAGTAGTATACAGGGGGCTAGGGGCAATCAGCCCCAGCATTTT.